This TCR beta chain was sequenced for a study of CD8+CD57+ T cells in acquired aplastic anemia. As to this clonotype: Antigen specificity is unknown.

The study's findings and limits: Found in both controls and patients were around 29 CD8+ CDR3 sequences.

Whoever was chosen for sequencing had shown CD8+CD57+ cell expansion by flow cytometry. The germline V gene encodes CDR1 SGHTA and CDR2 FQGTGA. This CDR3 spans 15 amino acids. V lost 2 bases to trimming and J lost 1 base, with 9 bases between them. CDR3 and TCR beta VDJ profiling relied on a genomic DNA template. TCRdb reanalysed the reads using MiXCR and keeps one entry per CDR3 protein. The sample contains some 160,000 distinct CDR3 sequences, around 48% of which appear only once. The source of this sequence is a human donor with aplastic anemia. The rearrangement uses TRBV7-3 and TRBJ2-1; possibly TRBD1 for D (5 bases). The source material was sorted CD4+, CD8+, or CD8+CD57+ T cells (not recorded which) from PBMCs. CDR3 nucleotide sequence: TGTGCCAGCAGCTTAGTCAGGGCGTCCTACAATGAGCAGTTCTTC. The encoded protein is CASSLVRASYNEQFF.